The entry below gives a single T cell receptor (beta chain) sequence along with its context. J lost 0 bases, V lost 0 bases, and 12 bases had no gene match. CDR3 size: 21 residues. The germline CDR1 and CDR2 sequences are SNHLY and FYNNEI. Participant-given clinical history determined each cohort assignment. This sample was included in a study of blood T cell repertoires in COVID-19. Across the study: COVID-19 samples collected from the United States, Italy and Spain covered acute and convalescent phases.

Profiled with immunoSEQ multiplex PCR; TCRdb holds only in-frame clones, not every one. The profile shows fewer than 400,000 clones, about nine tenths of them singletons. The TCR comes from a woman aged 30 to 39 who had recovered from COVID-19. Sequencing used PBMCs or T cells enriched from blood (not recorded which). The J gene is TRBJ2-1, the V gene TRBV2, with 12 bases aligning to TRBD2. The CDR3: CASSEARGLAGPRSSYNEQFF. The DNA of the CDR3 is TGTGCCAGCAGTGAAGCGAGGGGACTAGCGGGTCCTAGGAGCTCCTACAATGAGCAGTTCTTC.